The clone carrying this T cell receptor (beta chain) was detected only a few times. Its antigen remains unidentified. V was clipped by 7 bases and J by 10 bases; unmatched bases: 17. The CDR3 contains 16 residues. Per germline, CDR1 LNHDA and CDR2 SQIVND (reference sequence). This record belongs to a study of PD-L1 blockade in urothelial cancer. Study summary: Bladder-origin urothelial cancer in males described about 90% of the 29 patients. Blood was evaluated 3 weeks (second dose) and 6 weeks after therapy began.

General study results and limits: In blood sampled pretreatment, TCR clonality below the median predicted better survival.

TCRdb's table, derived via immunoSEQ multiplex PCR, lists solely in-frame clones and lacks some. This sample yields fewer than 75,000 clones, of which under 90% are seen a single time; 4% to 6% belongs to the top ten. Urothelial carcinoma affected the patients, and it was locally advanced or metastatic. The sequenced sample was PBMCs, obtained around atezolizumab (anti-PD-L1) treatment. This clonotype was obtained from a man in his 70s with urothelial cancer. This chain uses TRBV19 with TRBJ2-1; TRBD2 agrees at 9 bases. The CDR3 reads CASTPGWTSDEPEQFF. For the CDR3, the DNA is TGTGCCAGTACCCCAGGATGGACTAGCGATGAGCCAGAGCAGTTCTTC.